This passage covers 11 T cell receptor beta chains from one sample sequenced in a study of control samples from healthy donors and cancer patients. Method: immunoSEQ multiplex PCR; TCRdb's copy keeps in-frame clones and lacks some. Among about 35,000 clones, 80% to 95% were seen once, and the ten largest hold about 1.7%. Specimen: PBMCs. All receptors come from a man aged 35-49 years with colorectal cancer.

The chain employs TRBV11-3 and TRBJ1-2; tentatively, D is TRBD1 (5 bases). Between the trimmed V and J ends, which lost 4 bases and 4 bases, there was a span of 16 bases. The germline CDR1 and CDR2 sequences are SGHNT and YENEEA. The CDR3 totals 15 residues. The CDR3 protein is CASSSGTTGGYGYTF. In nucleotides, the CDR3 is TGTGCCAGCAGCTCAGGGACGACTGGAGGCTATGGCTACACCTTC.

The CDR3 spells CASSDTGQSGYGYTF. The DNA for the CDR3 is TGTGCCAGCAGTGATACCGGACAGTCTGGCTATGGCTACACCTTC. The V and J genes are TRBV6-1 and TRBJ1-2; possible D gene TRBD1, 6 bases. CDR1 is MNHNS and CDR2 is SASEGT in the germline V gene. The V end was cut by 3 bases, the J end by 4 bases, with 15 bases between. The CDR3 has 15 residues.

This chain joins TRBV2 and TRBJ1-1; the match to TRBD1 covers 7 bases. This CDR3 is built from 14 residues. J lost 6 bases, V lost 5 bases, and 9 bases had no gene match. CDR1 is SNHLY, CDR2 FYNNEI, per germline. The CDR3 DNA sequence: TGTGCCAGCAGTCCCCGCAGGGGGGAGGCTGAAGCTTTCTTT. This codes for CASSPRRGEAEAFF. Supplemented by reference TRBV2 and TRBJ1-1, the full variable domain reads EPEVTQTPSHQVTQMGQEVILRCVPISNHLYFYWYRQILGQKVEFLVSFYNNEISEKSEIFDDQFSVERPDGSNFTLKIRSTKLEDSAMYFCASSPRRGEAEAFFGQGTRLTVV.

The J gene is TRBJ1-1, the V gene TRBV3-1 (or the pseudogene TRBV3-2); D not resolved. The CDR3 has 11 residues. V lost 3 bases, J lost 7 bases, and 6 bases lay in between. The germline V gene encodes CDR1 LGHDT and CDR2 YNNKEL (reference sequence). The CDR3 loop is CASSHSGEAFF. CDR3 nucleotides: TGTGCCAGCAGCCACTCCGGTGAAGCTTTCTTT.

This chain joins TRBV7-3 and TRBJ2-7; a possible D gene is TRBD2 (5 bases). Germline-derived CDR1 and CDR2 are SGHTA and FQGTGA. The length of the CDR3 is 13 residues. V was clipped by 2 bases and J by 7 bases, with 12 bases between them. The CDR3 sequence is CASSLVKSGEQYF. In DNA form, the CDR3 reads TGTGCCAGCAGCTTAGTTAAATCGGGGGAGCAGTACTTC.

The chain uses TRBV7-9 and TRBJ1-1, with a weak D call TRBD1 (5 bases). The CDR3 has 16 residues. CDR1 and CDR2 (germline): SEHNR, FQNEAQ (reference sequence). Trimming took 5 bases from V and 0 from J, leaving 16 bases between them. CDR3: CASSRGTELLNTEAFF. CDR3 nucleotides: TGTGCCAGCAGCAGGGGTACGGAGCTACTGAACACTGAAGCTTTCTTT.

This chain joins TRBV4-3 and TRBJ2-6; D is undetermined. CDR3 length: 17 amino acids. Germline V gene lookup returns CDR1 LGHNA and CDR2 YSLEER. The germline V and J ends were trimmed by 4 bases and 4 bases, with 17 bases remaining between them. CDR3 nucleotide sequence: TGCGCCAGCAGCCCGAATTCTAGGGTGGCCGGGGCCAACGTCCTGACTTTC. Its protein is CASSPNSRVAGANVLTF.

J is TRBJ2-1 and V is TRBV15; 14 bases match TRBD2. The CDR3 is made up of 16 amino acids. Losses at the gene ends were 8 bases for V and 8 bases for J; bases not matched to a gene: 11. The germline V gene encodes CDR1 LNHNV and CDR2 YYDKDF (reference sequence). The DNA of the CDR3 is TGTGCCACCCAACGACCTGGACTAGCGGGGGGACATGAGCAGTTCTTC. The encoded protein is CATQRPGLAGGHEQFF.

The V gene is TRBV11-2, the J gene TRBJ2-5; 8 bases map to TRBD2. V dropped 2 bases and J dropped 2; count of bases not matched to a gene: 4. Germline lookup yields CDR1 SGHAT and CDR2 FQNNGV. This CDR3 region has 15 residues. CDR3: CASSLIAGSQETQYF. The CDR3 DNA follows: TGTGCCAGCAGCTTAATAGCGGGGTCTCAAGAGACCCAGTACTTC.

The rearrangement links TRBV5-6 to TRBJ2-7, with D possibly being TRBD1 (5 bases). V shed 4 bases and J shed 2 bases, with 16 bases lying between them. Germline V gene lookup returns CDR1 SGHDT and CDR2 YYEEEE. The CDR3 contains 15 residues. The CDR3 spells CASSTRVGAAYEQYF. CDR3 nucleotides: TGTGCCAGCAGCACCAGGGTAGGGGCCGCCTACGAGCAGTACTTC.

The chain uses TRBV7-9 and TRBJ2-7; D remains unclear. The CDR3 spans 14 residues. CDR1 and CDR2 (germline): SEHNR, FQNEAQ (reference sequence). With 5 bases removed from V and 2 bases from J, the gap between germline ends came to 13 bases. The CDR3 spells CASSLENGPYEQYF. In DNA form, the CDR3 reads TGTGCCAGCAGCCTTGAGAATGGGCCCTACGAGCAGTACTTC.